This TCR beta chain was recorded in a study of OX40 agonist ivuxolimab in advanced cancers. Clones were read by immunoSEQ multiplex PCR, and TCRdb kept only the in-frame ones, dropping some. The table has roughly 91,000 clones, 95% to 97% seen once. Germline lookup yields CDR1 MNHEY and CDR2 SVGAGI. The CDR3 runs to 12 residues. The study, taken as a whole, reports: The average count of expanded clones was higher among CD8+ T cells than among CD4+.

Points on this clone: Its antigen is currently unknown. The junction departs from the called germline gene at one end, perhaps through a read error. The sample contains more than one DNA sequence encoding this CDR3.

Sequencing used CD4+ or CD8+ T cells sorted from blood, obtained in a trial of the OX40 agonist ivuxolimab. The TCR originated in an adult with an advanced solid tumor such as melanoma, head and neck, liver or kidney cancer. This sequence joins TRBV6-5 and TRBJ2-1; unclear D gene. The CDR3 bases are TGTGCCAGCAGTTACTCCGACAATGAGCAGTTCTTC. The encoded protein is CASSYSDNEQFF.